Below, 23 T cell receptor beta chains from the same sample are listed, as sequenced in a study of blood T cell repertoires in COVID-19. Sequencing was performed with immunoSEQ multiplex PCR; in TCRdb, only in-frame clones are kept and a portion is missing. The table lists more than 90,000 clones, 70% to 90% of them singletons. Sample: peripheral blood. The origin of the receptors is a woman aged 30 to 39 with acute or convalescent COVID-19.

The CDR3 DNA is TGTGCCAGCTCACCACCTTTTAATACAGATACGCAGTATTTT. It specifies CASSPPFNTDTQYF. V and J are TRBV18 and TRBJ2-3; no clear D. V lost 0 bases, J lost 3 bases, and 7 bases lay in between. This CDR3 comprises 14 residues. Germline CDR1 and CDR2: KGHSH and LQKENI.

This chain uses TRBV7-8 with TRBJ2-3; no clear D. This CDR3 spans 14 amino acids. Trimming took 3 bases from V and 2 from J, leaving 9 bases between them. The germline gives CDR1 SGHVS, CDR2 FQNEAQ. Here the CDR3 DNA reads TGTGCCAGCAGCTTTACGAGGCACACAGATACGCAGTATTTT. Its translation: CASSFTRHTDTQYF.

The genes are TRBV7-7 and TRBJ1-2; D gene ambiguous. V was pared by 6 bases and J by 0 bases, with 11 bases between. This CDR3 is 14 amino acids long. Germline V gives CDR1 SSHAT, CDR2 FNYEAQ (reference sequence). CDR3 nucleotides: TGTGCCAGCAGGGCAGATTCAACTAACTATGGCTACACCTTC. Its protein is CASRADSTNYGYTF.

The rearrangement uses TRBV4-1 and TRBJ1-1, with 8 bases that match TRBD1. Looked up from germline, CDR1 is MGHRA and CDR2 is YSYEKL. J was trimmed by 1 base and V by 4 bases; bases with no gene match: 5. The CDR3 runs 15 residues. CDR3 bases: TGCGCCAGCAGCCTTACACAGGGGGGGAACACTGAAGCTTTCTTT. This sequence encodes CASSLTQGGNTEAFF.

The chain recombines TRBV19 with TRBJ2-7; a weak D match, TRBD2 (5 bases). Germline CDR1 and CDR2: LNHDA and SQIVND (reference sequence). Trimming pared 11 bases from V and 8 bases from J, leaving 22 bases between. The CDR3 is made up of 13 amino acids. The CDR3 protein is CASSGLSLRKQYF. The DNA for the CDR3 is TGTGCCTCCTCGGGATTAAGTCTTAGGAAGCAGTACTTC.

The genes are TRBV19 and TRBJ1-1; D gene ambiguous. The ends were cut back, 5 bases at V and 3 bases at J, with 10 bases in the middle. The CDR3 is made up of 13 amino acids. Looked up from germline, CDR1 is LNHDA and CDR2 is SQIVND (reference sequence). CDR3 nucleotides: TGTGCCAGTAGTCTACACCTAGACACTGAAGCTTTCTTT. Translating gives CASSLHLDTEAFF.

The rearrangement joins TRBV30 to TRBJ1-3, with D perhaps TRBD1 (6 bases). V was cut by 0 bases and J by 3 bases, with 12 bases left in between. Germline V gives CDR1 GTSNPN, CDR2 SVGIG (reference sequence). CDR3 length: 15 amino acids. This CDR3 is CAWSVRGQIGNTIYF. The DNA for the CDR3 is TGTGCCTGGAGTGTACGGGGACAAATTGGAAACACCATATATTTT.

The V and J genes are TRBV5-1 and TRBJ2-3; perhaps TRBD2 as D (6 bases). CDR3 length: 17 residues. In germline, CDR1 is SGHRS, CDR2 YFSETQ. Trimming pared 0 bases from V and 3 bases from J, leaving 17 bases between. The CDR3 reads CASSLEYRGMGTDTQYF. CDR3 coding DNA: TGCGCCAGCAGCTTGGAGTATCGGGGGATGGGGACAGATACGCAGTATTTT.

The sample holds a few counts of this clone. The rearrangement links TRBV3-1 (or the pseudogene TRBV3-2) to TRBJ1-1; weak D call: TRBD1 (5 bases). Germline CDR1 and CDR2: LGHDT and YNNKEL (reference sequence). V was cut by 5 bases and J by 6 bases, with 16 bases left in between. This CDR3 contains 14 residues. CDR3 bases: TGTGCCAGCAGCTCGCAATTCTCGGGGGCTGAAGCTTTCTTT. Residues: CASSSQFSGAEAFF.

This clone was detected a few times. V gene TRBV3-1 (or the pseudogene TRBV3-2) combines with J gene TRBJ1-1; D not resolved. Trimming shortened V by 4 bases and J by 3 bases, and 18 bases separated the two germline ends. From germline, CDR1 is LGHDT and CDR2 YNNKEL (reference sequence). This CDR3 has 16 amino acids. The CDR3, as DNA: TGTGCCAGCAGCCCCCCCCCATCCAGAGGTCACACTGAAGCTTTCTTT. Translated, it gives CASSPPPSRGHTEAFF.

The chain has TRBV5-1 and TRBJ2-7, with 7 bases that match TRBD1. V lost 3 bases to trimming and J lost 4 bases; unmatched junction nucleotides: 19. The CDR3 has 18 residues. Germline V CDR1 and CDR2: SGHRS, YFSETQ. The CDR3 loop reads CASSSSFRTGPDSYEQYF. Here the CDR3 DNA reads TGCGCCAGCAGCTCCTCTTTTCGGACAGGCCCAGACTCTTACGAGCAGTACTTC.

In DNA form, the CDR3 reads TGTGCCAGCAGCTTTCATCTCGGTAATGGCTACACCTTC. This encodes CASSFHLGNGYTF. The chain couples TRBV5-5 to TRBJ1-2; D unclear. The CDR3 is 13 residues long. Germline CDR1 and CDR2: SGHKS and YYEKEE (reference sequence). Trimming left V 2 bases short and J 6 bases short, with 11 bases between.

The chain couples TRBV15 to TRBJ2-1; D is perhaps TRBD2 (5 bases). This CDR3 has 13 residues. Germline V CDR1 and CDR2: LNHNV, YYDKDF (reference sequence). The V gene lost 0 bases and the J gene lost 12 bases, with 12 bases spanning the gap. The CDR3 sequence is CATSRDGSSGQFF. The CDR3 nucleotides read TGTGCCACCAGCAGAGATGGGAGCTCGGGGCAGTTCTTC.

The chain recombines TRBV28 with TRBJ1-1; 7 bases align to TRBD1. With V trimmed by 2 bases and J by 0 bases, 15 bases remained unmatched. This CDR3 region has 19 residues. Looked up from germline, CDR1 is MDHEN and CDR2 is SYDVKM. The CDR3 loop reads CASSLPQGVSILMNTEAFF. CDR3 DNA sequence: TGTGCCAGCAGTTTACCCCAGGGGGTATCTATACTCATGAACACTGAAGCTTTCTTT.

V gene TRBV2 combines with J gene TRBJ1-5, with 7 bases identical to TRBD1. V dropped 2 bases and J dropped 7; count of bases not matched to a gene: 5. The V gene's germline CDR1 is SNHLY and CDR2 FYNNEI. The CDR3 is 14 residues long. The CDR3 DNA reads TGTGCCAGCAGTGAAAAGGGGGCTTGGCAGCCCCAGCATTTT. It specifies CASSEKGAWQPQHF. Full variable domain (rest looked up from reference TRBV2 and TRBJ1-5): EPEVTQTPSHQVTQMGQEVILRCVPISNHLYFYWYRQILGQKVEFLVSFYNNEISEKSEIFDDQFSVERPDGSNFTLKIRSTKLEDSAMYFCASSEKGAWQPQHFGDGTRLSIL.

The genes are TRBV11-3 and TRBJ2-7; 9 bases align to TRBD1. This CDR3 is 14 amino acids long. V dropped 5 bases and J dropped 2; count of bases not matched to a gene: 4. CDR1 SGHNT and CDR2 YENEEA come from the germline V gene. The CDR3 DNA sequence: TGTGCCAGCAGCCCTGGGACAGGGACCTACGAGCAGTACTTC. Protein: CASSPGTGTYEQYF.

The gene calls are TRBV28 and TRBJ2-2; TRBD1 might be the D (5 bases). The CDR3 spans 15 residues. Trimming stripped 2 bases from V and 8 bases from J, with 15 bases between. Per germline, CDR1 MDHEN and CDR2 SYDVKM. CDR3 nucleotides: TGTGCCAGCAGTTTACCAGGGCTCCTTTCGGGGGAGCTGTTTTTT. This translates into CASSLPGLLSGELFF.

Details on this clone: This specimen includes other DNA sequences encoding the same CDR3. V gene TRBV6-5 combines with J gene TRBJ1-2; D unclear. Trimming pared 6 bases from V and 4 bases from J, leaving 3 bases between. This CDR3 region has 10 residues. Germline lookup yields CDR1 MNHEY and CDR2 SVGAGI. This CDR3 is CASSLYGYTF. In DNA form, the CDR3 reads TGTGCCAGCAGCCTCTATGGCTACACCTTC.

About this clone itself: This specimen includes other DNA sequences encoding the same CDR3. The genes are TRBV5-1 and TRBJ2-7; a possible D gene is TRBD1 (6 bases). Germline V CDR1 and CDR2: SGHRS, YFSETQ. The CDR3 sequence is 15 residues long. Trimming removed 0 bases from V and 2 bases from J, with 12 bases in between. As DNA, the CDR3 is TGCGCCAGCAGCTTGGGTCAGGGGTCCACCTACGAGCAGTACTTC. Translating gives CASSLGQGSTYEQYF.

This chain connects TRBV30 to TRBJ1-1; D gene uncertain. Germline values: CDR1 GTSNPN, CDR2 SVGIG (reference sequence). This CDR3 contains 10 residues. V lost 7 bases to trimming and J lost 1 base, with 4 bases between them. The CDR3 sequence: CASGNTEAFF. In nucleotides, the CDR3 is TGTGCCTCGGGGAACACTGAAGCTTTCTTT.

CDR3 DNA sequence: TGTGCGGTTAGCGGGGGTCGGGGTCAGCCCCAGCATTTT. It specifies CAVSGGRGQPQHF. The chain is built from TRBV19 and TRBJ1-5; tentative D call: TRBD1 (5 bases). CDR1 is LNHDA, CDR2 SQIVND, per germline (reference sequence). This CDR3 region has 13 residues.

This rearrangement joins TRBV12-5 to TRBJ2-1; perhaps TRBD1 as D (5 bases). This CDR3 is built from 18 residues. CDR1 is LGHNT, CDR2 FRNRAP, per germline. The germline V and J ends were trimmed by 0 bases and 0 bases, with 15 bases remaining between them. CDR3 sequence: CASGLVPLGRGSYNEQFF. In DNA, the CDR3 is TGTGCTAGTGGTTTGGTACCCCTAGGAAGGGGCTCCTACAATGAGCAGTTCTTC.

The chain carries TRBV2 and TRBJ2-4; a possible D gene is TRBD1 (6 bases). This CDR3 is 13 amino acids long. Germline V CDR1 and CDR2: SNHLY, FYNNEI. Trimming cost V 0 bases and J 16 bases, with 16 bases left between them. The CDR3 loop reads CASSEAARGPTYF. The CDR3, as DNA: TGTGCCAGCAGTGAAGCCGCCAGGGGCCCGACTTACTTC. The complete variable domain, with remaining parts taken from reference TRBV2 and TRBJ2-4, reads EPEVTQTPSHQVTQMGQEVILRCVPISNHLYFYWYRQILGQKVEFLVSFYNNEISEKSEIFDDQFSVERPDGSNFTLKIRSTKLEDSAMYFCASSEAARGPTYFGAGTRLSVL.